Listed here are 29 T cell receptor beta chains from one sample, sequenced in a study of blood T cell repertoires in COVID-19. The protocol was immunoSEQ multiplex PCR, while the TCRdb copy is restricted to in-frame clones and leaves out a portion. The sample has around 170,000 clones, approximately 80% seen once. Sequencing was carried out using PBMCs or T cells enriched from blood (not recorded which). The receptors derive from a man aged 55 to 70 who had been exposed to COVID-19.

This clone was observed a few times. The genes are TRBV6-5 and TRBJ2-7; 8 positions match TRBD1. The trim removed 0 bases at V and 5 bases at J, leaving 6 bases unmatched. Germline V gene sequence: CDR1 MNHEY, CDR2 SVGAGI. The CDR3 runs to 15 residues. This CDR3 is CASSYSPGGGHEQYF. For the CDR3, the DNA is TGTGCCAGCAGTTACTCTCCAGGGGGCGGCCACGAGCAGTACTTC.

The CDR3 region has the DNA TGTGCCAGTAGTATTGTGGGACTAGCGGAGACCCAGTACTTC. Protein product: CASSIVGLAETQYF. This chain joins TRBV19 and TRBJ2-5, with 10 bases aligning to TRBD2. In germline, CDR1 is LNHDA, CDR2 SQIVND (reference sequence). This CDR3 has 14 amino acids. V lost 3 bases to trimming and J lost 5 bases; unmatched junction nucleotides: 3.

The chain links TRBV5-1 to TRBJ2-1; 11 nucleotides agree with TRBD1. Germline CDR1 reads SGHRS; CDR2 reads YFSETQ. This CDR3 has 15 amino acids. Trimming at V came to 7 bases and at J to 3 bases, leaving 6 bases not matched to a gene. CDR3 DNA: TGCGCCAGCGGACCCGGGACAGGGGGCTACAATGAGCAGTTCTTC. It yields the protein CASGPGTGGYNEQFF.

The V and J genes are TRBV27 and TRBJ1-6; D remains unclear. The CDR3 runs to 12 residues. CDR1 and CDR2 (germline): MNHEY, SMNVEV (reference sequence). Between the trimmed V and J ends, which lost 7 bases and 7 bases, there was a span of 8 bases. The CDR3 DNA reads as TGTGCCAGCATGGGCCGAAATTCACCCCTCCACTTT. Amino acids: CASMGRNSPLHF.

This sequence joins TRBV30 and TRBJ1-5, with 9 bases lining up with TRBD1. The germline V gene encodes CDR1 GTSNPN and CDR2 SVGIG (reference sequence). V trimming: 3 bases; J trimming: 5 bases; junction bases outside the gene matches: 8. The CDR3 is made up of 15 amino acids. The CDR3 nucleotides are TGTGCCTGGAGCGGAGCCGGGACAGGGTATCAGCCCCAGCATTTT. This gives the protein CAWSGAGTGYQPQHF.

This clone appeared a single time. This chain's CDR3 is CASSLGSPYLEAFF. For the CDR3, the DNA is TGCGCCAGCAGCTTGGGGTCCCCTTATCTAGAAGCTTTCTTT. The V call is TRBV5-1, the J call TRBJ1-1; D remains unclear. The CDR3 totals 14 residues. Germline CDR1 and CDR2: SGHRS and YFSETQ. The germline V and J ends were trimmed by 0 bases and 8 bases, with 14 bases remaining between them.

The V call is TRBV6-5, the J call TRBJ2-7; 8 bases fit TRBD1. The J segment lost 0 bases and the V segment lost 8 bases, leaving 9 bases of the junction unmatched. Germline assignment: CDR1 MNHEY and CDR2 SVGAGI. CDR3 length equals 15 residues. CDR3 loop: CASGQRTGLSYEQYF. The CDR3, as DNA: TGTGCCAGCGGACAACGGACAGGGCTCTCCTACGAGCAGTACTTC.

The chain uses TRBV12-5 and TRBJ1-1; D not resolved. The V end was cut by 0 bases, the J end by 5 bases, with 7 bases between. This CDR3 region has 13 residues. From germline, CDR1 is LGHNT and CDR2 FRNRAP. The CDR3 loop is CASGLVLGTEAFF. CDR3 sequence (DNA): TGTGCTAGTGGTTTGGTACTAGGGACTGAAGCTTTCTTT. Full variable domain (rest looked up from reference TRBV12-5 and TRBJ1-1): DARVTQTPRHKVTEMGQEVTMRCQPILGHNTVFWYRQTMMQGLELLAYFRNRAPLDDSGMPKDRFSAEMPDATLATLKIQPSEPRDSAVYFCASGLVLGTEAFFGQGTRLTVV.

The rearrangement joins TRBV28 to TRBJ1-3; D perhaps matches TRBD1 (5 bases). This CDR3 region has 14 residues. Germline CDR1 reads MDHEN; CDR2 reads SYDVKM. V lost 5 bases to trimming and J lost 4 bases, with 12 bases between them. The CDR3 DNA reads as TGTGCCAGCAGTAATGGGGCGCGAGGAAACACCATATATTTT. Translated: CASSNGARGNTIYF.

The chain employs TRBV12-5 and TRBJ1-6; D is possibly TRBD1 (5 bases). The CDR3 runs to 14 residues. Germline V gene data show CDR1 as LGHNT and CDR2 as FRNRAP. V lost 9 bases and J 7 bases, leaving 16 bases between the germline ends. The CDR3 here is CASTTGQGNSPLHF. The DNA of the CDR3 is TGTGCTAGCACAACTGGGCAGGGAAATTCACCCCTCCACTTT. Full variable domain (missing parts from reference TRBV12-5 and TRBJ1-6): DARVTQTPRHKVTEMGQEVTMRCQPILGHNTVFWYRQTMMQGLELLAYFRNRAPLDDSGMPKDRFSAEMPDATLATLKIQPSEPRDSAVYFCASTTGQGNSPLHFGNGTRLTVT.

The chain recombines TRBV9 with TRBJ2-5; 9 bases map to TRBD2. The CDR3 is 16 residues long. V was pared by 2 bases and J by 2 bases, with 7 bases of the junction left unmatched. The germline V gene has CDR1 SGDLS and CDR2 YYNGEE. CDR3 region: CASSVAPTSGQETQYF. Here the CDR3 DNA reads TGTGCCAGCAGCGTCGCCCCTACTAGCGGGCAAGAGACCCAGTACTTC.

This clone occurred once. V and J are TRBV7-2 and TRBJ2-5; 13 nucleotides match TRBD2. V lost 6 bases, J lost 2 bases, and 0 bases stayed unmatched. Germline CDR1 is SGHTA and CDR2 is FQGNSA. There are 14 residues in the CDR3. The CDR3 bases are TGTGCCAGCAGGGGACTAGCGGGACAAGAGACCCAGTACTTC. This codes for CASRGLAGQETQYF.

The CDR3 DNA is TGTGCCAGCACCCAACAGGGGTGGAACACTGAAGCTTTCTTT. Its translation is CASTQQGWNTEAFF. This chain joins TRBV27 and TRBJ1-1; 7 bases are a match to TRBD1. The V and J ends lost 7 bases and 1 base, in that order; junction bases with no gene match: 6. The CDR3 consists of 14 residues. The germline gives CDR1 MNHEY, CDR2 SMNVEV (reference sequence).

In DNA form, the CDR3 reads TGTGCCAGCAGCCACGCAAGGGGAACTGAAGCTTTCTTT. This gives the protein CASSHARGTEAFF. J is TRBJ1-1 and V is TRBV7-9; possible D gene TRBD1, 5 bases. The CDR3 is made up of 13 amino acids. Germline loops: CDR1 SEHNR, CDR2 FQNEAQ (reference sequence). V dropped 5 bases and J dropped 5 bases, with 12 bases sitting between them.

This chain joins TRBV7-9 and TRBJ1-1; 7 nucleotides line up with TRBD1. The germline CDR1 and CDR2 sequences are SEHNR and FQNEAQ (reference sequence). With V trimmed by 8 bases and J by 6 bases, 9 bases remained unmatched. CDR3 length: 13 amino acids. CDR3 in DNA: TGTGCCAGCGCCCGACAGGGTGGGGCTGAAGCTTTCTTT. Amino acids: CASARQGGAEAFF.

The chain uses TRBV24-1 and TRBJ2-3, with a weak D call TRBD1 (5 bases). The CDR3 is made up of 15 amino acids. CDR1 is KGHDR and CDR2 is SFDVKD in the germline V gene. Trimming removed 2 bases from V and 4 bases from J, with 12 bases in between. In nucleotides, the CDR3 is TGTGCCACCAGTGATTCTAAGGGGTGGGCAGATACGCAGTATTTT. As protein: CATSDSKGWADTQYF.

This clone was counted a single time. The V and J genes are TRBV27 and TRBJ1-2; 8 positions agree with TRBD1. Per germline, CDR1 MNHEY and CDR2 SMNVEV (reference sequence). The CDR3 loop spans 13 amino acids. The V and J ends lost 5 bases and 6 bases, in that order; junction bases with no gene match: 5. The CDR3 DNA reads as TGTGCCAGCAGTCCACCGGACAGGGATGGCTACACCTTC. Encoded protein: CASSPPDRDGYTF.

This clone was detected only once. This chain uses TRBV6-2 or TRBV6-3 with TRBJ1-1, with 8 bases identical to TRBD1. The ends lost 6 bases at V and 0 bases at J; junction bases unmatched: 9. CDR3 length: 16 amino acids. Germline V gene data show CDR1 as MNHEY and CDR2 as SVGEGT. CDR3 bases: TGTGCCAGCAGCCTTCAGGCAGGGGGCATGAACACTGAAGCTTTCTTT. Translating it yields CASSLQAGGMNTEAFF.

This chain connects TRBV9 to TRBJ2-7; D might be TRBD1 (6 bases). The CDR3 is made up of 15 amino acids. Germline assignment: CDR1 SGDLS and CDR2 YYNGEE. The V and J ends lost 4 bases and 3 bases respectively, with 17 bases between them. In DNA form, the CDR3 reads TGTGCCAGCAGCTTAGATCAGGGGAAGGGCTACGAGCAGTACTTC. This gives the protein CASSLDQGKGYEQYF.

The V call is TRBV30, the J call TRBJ2-2; 10 positions match TRBD1. The V gene's germline CDR1 is GTSNPN and CDR2 SVGIG (reference sequence). V shed 5 bases and J 4 bases; nucleotides not matched to a gene: 7. This CDR3 region has 15 residues. CDR3 DNA: TGTGCCTGGCAGACAGGGGGCTATGGCACCGGGGAGCTGTTTTTT. Its protein product is CAWQTGGYGTGELFF.

The rearrangement joins TRBV28 to TRBJ1-4, with D unclear. Trimming left V 3 bases short and J 8 bases short, with 4 bases between. Germline CDR1 and CDR2: MDHEN and SYDVKM. The CDR3 contains 11 residues. The CDR3 here is CASSFGEKLFF. The CDR3 DNA sequence: TGTGCCAGCAGTTTTGGCGAAAAACTGTTTTTT.

The chain employs TRBV7-2 and TRBJ1-5, with TRBD1 as a possible D gene (6 bases). Between the trimmed V and J ends, which lost 4 bases and 6 bases, there was a span of 16 bases. The germline gives CDR1 SGHTA, CDR2 FQGNSA. This CDR3 is built from 15 residues. The CDR3 is CASSSDRGAGQPQHF. The CDR3 region has the DNA TGTGCCAGCAGCTCCGACCGGGGGGCGGGTCAGCCCCAGCATTTT.

The chain carries TRBV30 and TRBJ1-3; D ambiguous. Germline V lookup: CDR1 GTSNPN, CDR2 SVGIG (reference sequence). Trimming left V 2 bases short and J 9 bases short, with 14 bases between. This CDR3 has 13 amino acids. The CDR3 is CAWSSSLGSTIYF. The CDR3 coding sequence is TGTGCCTGGAGTTCTTCCCTTGGGAGCACCATATATTTT.

The chain couples TRBV5-1 to TRBJ1-2, with TRBD1 matching over 9 bases. V dropped 3 bases and J dropped 8; count of bases not matched to a gene: 11. The CDR3 is 15 amino acids. The germline V gene has CDR1 SGHRS and CDR2 YFSETQ. The CDR3 region is CASSSTGGAGVGYTF. CDR3 nucleotides: TGCGCCAGCAGCTCCACAGGGGGCGCAGGAGTGGGCTACACCTTC. The full variable domain, its missing parts supplied by reference TRBV5-1 and TRBJ1-2, is KAGVTQTPRYLIKTRGQQVTLSCSPISGHRSVSWYQQTPGQGLQFLFEYFSETQRNKGNFPGRFSGRQFSNSRSEMNVSTLELGDSALYLCASSSTGGAGVGYTFGSGTRLTVV.

The chain uses TRBV5-1 and TRBJ2-7; 14 bases map to TRBD2. In germline, CDR1 is SGHRS, CDR2 YFSETQ. V lost 2 bases, J lost 4 bases, and 5 bases stayed unmatched. CDR3 size: 16 residues. The CDR3 here is CASSFRLAGGRYEQYF. CDR3 nucleotides: TGCGCCAGCAGCTTTCGACTAGCGGGAGGGAGGTACGAGCAGTACTTC.

V gene TRBV5-1 combines with J gene TRBJ2-1, with D possibly TRBD2 on 6 matching bases. V was trimmed by 3 bases and J by 4 bases, leaving 14 bases between them. CDR1 is SGHRS, CDR2 YFSETQ, per germline. The CDR3 sequence is 15 residues long. CDR3 coding DNA: TGCGCCAGCAGCTCGAGACTAGAGGGTTACAATGAGCAGTTCTTC. It codes for CASSSRLEGYNEQFF.

The chain has TRBV6-5 and TRBJ2-7, with D perhaps TRBD2 (6 bases). V lost 7 bases and J lost 2, with 18 bases in between. In germline, CDR1 is MNHEY, CDR2 SVGAGI. The CDR3 consists of 15 residues. Written as DNA, the CDR3 is TGTGCCAGCAAGGGGAGCGGGCCTGTTACCTACGAGCAGTACTTC. Protein: CASKGSGPVTYEQYF.

This clone was detected a few times. The V call is TRBV19, the J call TRBJ1-2, with a possible D match to TRBD1 (6 bases). Looked up from germline, CDR1 is LNHDA and CDR2 is SQIVND (reference sequence). The V and J ends lost 4 bases and 7 bases respectively, with 19 bases between them. This CDR3 has 15 amino acids. CDR3 amino acids: CASSTIQGSRSGYTF. Here the CDR3 DNA reads TGTGCCAGTAGTACAATACAGGGATCGAGGAGTGGCTACACCTTC. Together with reference TRBV19 and TRBJ1-2, the CDR3 gives the full variable domain: DGGITQSPKYLFRKEGQNVTLSCEQNLNHDAMYWYRQDPGQGLRLIYYSQIVNDFQKGDIAEGYSVSREKKESFPLTVTSAQKNPTAFYLCASSTIQGSRSGYTFGSGTRLTVV.

The chain links TRBV6-5 to TRBJ2-2; D is possibly TRBD1 (6 bases). The CDR3 runs to 15 residues. V lost 6 bases and J lost 1, with 12 bases in between. From germline, CDR1 is MNHEY and CDR2 SVGAGI. Here the CDR3 DNA reads TGTGCCAGCAGGGGGGTGGACAGGAACACCGGGGAGCTGTTTTTT. Protein sequence: CASRGVDRNTGELFF.